This T cell receptor beta chain is from a study of T cells expressing NK-cell markers. Whole-study results and caveats: Dominant NKG2C+ clonotypes accounted for about 1.0-7.0% of CD8+ T cells in several donors.

TCRdb derives one entry per CDR3 protein from the 5' RACE reads, leaving out DNA. The specimen's table records about half a million distinct CDR3 sequences. As concerns this clonotype: Its antigen is still unknown.

Germline-derived CDR1 and CDR2 are SGHDT and YYEEEE. The CDR3 has 16 residues. The V gene is TRBV5-6, the J gene TRBJ2-2. The sequence was obtained from a woman aged 50 to 60 in good health. The material sequenced was blood T cells: a sorted CD56 or NKG2C T cell subset, CD4+ or CD8+ T cells, or bulk PBMC T cells (not recorded which). CDR3 loop: CASSFSETANTGELFF.